What follows are 29 T cell receptor beta chains derived from one specimen sequenced in a study of technical replicates of blood from a few donors. TCRdb keeps only in-frame clones here, not all; method: immunoSEQ multiplex PCR. The table shows tens of thousands of clones, with approximately 94% occurring only once. The sequencing input was T cells isolated from PBMCs. These receptors were taken from a human donor in good health.

The chain combines TRBV6-1 with TRBJ1-2, with D possibly matching TRBD1 (6 bases). The V end lost 5 bases, the J end lost 4 bases, and 17 bases lay between the germline ends. The germline CDR1 and CDR2 sequences are MNHNS and SASEGT. The CDR3 covers 15 residues. The CDR3 sequence is CASSPGQSNSYGYTF. The CDR3, as DNA: TGTGCCAGCAGTCCCGGACAGAGCAACAGCTATGGCTACACCTTC.

The sample holds one count of this clone. CDR3 amino acids: CASSLATSGGRLSYEQYF. DNA of the CDR3: TGTGCCAGCAGCTTGGCCACGAGCGGGGGCCGTCTCTCCTACGAGCAGTACTTC. The genes are TRBV5-4 and TRBJ2-7, with 8 nucleotides matching TRBD2. Losses at the gene ends were 0 bases for V and 0 bases for J; bases not matched to a gene: 11. This CDR3 spans 18 amino acids. CDR1 is SGHNT, CDR2 YYREEE, per germline (reference sequence).

This chain connects TRBV9 to TRBJ1-1; D might be TRBD1 (6 bases). CDR1 is SGDLS and CDR2 is YYNGEE in the germline V gene. Between the trimmed V and J ends, which lost 3 bases and 3 bases, there was a span of 9 bases. The length of the CDR3 is 13 residues. CDR3 nucleotide sequence: TGTGCCAGCAGCGCCACAGGGTACACTGAAGCTTTCTTT. This sequence encodes CASSATGYTEAFF. Variable domain in full (rest from reference TRBV9 and TRBJ1-1): DSGVTQTPKHLITATGQRVTLRCSPRSGDLSVYWYQQSLDQGLQFLIQYYNGEERAKGNILERFSAQQFPDLHSELNLSSLELGDSALYFCASSATGYTEAFFGQGTRLTVV.

This clone was seen once. The gene calls are TRBV11-3 and TRBJ2-1; the match to TRBD2 covers 11 bases. The V and J ends lost 1 base and 8 bases, in that order; junction bases with no gene match: 7. Germline V lookup: CDR1 SGHNT, CDR2 YENEEA. This CDR3 contains 16 residues. In DNA, the CDR3 is TGTGCCAGCAGCTTAGTTAGCGGGGGGGCCGGGTATGAGCAGTTCTTC. Its translation is CASSLVSGGAGYEQFF.

A single count supports this clone. This chain links TRBV10-3 with TRBJ2-7, with 8 nucleotides matching TRBD2. The V and J ends lost 6 bases and 2 bases, in that order; junction bases with no gene match: 15. The length of the CDR3 is 17 residues. Germline V gene lookup returns CDR1 ENHRY and CDR2 SYGVKD. Written as DNA, the CDR3 is TGTGCCATCAGGAACCCCCCGCTTAGCGGGGTCCCCTACGAGCAGTACTTC. The encoded protein is CAIRNPPLSGVPYEQYF.

This rearrangement joins TRBV10-3 to TRBJ2-5, with D perhaps matching TRBD1 (5 bases). The V gene lost 3 bases and the J gene lost 1 base, with 9 bases spanning the gap. This CDR3 has 14 amino acids. Germline loops: CDR1 ENHRY, CDR2 SYGVKD. The CDR3 DNA reads TGTGCCATCAGTGAAGGGCAGGGCCAAGAGACCCAGTACTTC. Amino acid sequence: CAISEGQGQETQYF.

The chain recombines TRBV5-1 with TRBJ1-2; D call uncertain. The germline CDR1 and CDR2 sequences are SGHRS and YFSETQ. Trimming removed 0 bases at V and 2 bases at J, with 8 bases between. This CDR3 is built from 14 residues. CDR3 in DNA: TGCGCCAGCAGCTTGGAAAGCCCCAACTATGGCTACACCTTC. Amino acids: CASSLESPNYGYTF.

The chain has TRBV6-6 and TRBJ2-5; TRBD2 is a possible D gene (5 bases). The CDR3 runs to 15 residues. The V gene's germline CDR1 is MNHNY and CDR2 SVGAGI (reference sequence). Trimming removed 5 bases at V and 1 base at J, with 14 bases between. In DNA, the CDR3 is TGTGCCAGCAGTGACCGCGGGCAGGCCCAAGAGACCCAGTACTTC. Translating gives CASSDRGQAQETQYF.

The chain links TRBV15 to TRBJ1-5; possibly TRBD1 for D (6 bases). From germline, CDR1 is LNHNV and CDR2 YYDKDF (reference sequence). The CDR3 consists of 15 residues. V was pared by 0 bases and J by 6 bases, with 12 bases between. DNA of the CDR3: TGTGCCACCAGCAGAGATAGGGGGTTGGGTCAGCCCCAGCATTTT. This gives the protein CATSRDRGLGQPQHF.

The V and J genes are TRBV10-3 and TRBJ1-1; 8 positions agree with TRBD1. V dropped 2 bases and J dropped 1; count of bases not matched to a gene: 6. Germline V CDR1 and CDR2: ENHRY, SYGVKD. The CDR3 spans 16 residues. This CDR3 is CAISEGQGGKNTEAFF. The CDR3 coding sequence is TGTGCCATCAGTGAGGGACAGGGCGGGAAGAACACTGAAGCTTTCTTT.

This clone appeared a single time. The CDR3 spells CASSTSRNYEQYF. CDR3 nucleotides: TGTGCCAGTAGTACCTCGCGGAACTACGAGCAGTACTTC. The gene calls are TRBV19 and TRBJ2-7; no definite D call. Trimming cost V 4 bases and J 3 bases, with 10 bases left between them. Germline CDR1 is LNHDA and CDR2 is SQIVND (reference sequence). The CDR3 extends over 13 amino acids.

The chain joins TRBV2 to TRBJ1-1; 9 bases match TRBD1. Losses at the gene ends were 7 bases for V and 3 bases for J; bases not matched to a gene: 9. Germline V gene lookup returns CDR1 SNHLY and CDR2 FYNNEI. The CDR3 length is 15 residues. The CDR3 sequence: CASTLDRGRDTEAFF. CDR3 nucleotide sequence: TGTGCCAGCACCTTGGACAGGGGCAGGGACACTGAAGCTTTCTTT.

V gene TRBV27 combines with J gene TRBJ1-2, with TRBD1 identical over 7 bases. Unmatched junction bases numbered 13, after V lost 4 bases and J lost 8 bases. CDR1 is MNHEY and CDR2 is SMNVEV in the germline V gene (reference sequence). The CDR3 has 15 amino acids. The CDR3 loop is CASSSQGSGQNGYTF. CDR3 nucleotides: TGTGCCAGCAGTTCACAGGGGAGCGGCCAAAACGGCTACACCTTC.

In regard to this clone: A read error may account for a junction end that differs from germline. The chain uses TRBV27 and TRBJ2-7; possible D gene TRBD2, 6 bases. From germline, CDR1 is MNHEY and CDR2 SMNVEV (reference sequence). The CDR3 has 15 amino acids. The CDR3 loop reads CASSLPLHHRSGETF. The DNA of the CDR3 is TGTGCCAGCAGTTTACCACTTCATCACCGTAGCGGTGAGACCTTC.

The chain is built from TRBV6-5 and TRBJ2-2, with D uncertain. The CDR3 consists of 15 residues. The germline CDR1 and CDR2 sequences are MNHEY and SVGAGI. V was cut by 4 bases and J by 2 bases, with 11 bases left in between. As DNA, the CDR3 is TGTGCCAGCAGTTTTTACAGATCCAACACCGGGGAGCTGTTTTTT. Amino acids: CASSFYRSNTGELFF.

DNA for the CDR3: TGTGCCAGCTCACCACTAAGGACAGTTCAAGAGACCCAGTACTTC. This codes for CASSPLRTVQETQYF. The chain couples TRBV18 to TRBJ2-5, with D perhaps matching TRBD1 (6 bases). The germline gives CDR1 KGHSH, CDR2 LQKENI. The CDR3 is 15 amino acids. V was cut by 1 base and J by 2 bases, with 11 bases left in between.

The rearrangement links TRBV16 to TRBJ1-2; D call uncertain. Germline assignment: CDR1 KGHSY and CDR2 FQNENV. The CDR3 loop spans 13 amino acids. V was cut by 2 bases and J by 5 bases, with 9 bases left in between. This CDR3 is CASSQGREYGYTF. DNA for the CDR3: TGTGCCAGCAGCCAAGGACGGGAATATGGCTACACCTTC.

This clone was recorded a few times. CDR3 in amino acids: CASSTTGDYGYTF. For the CDR3, the DNA is TGTGCCAGTAGCACCACAGGGGACTATGGCTACACCTTC. The chain carries TRBV19 and TRBJ1-2, with TRBD1 matching 7 bases. This CDR3 is 13 amino acids long. Germline-derived CDR1 and CDR2 are LNHDA and SQIVND (reference sequence). V was pared by 6 bases and J by 3 bases, with 4 bases of the junction left unmatched.

The chain combines TRBV5-1 with TRBJ2-1; 8 nucleotides match TRBD2. Germline V lookup: CDR1 SGHRS, CDR2 YFSETQ. This CDR3 is 15 amino acids long. The ends lost 5 bases at V and 4 bases at J; junction bases unmatched: 8. The CDR3 here is CASRVVAGPYNEQFF. Written as DNA, the CDR3 is TGCGCCAGCAGGGTAGTAGCGGGGCCTTACAATGAGCAGTTCTTC.

This rearrangement joins TRBV5-6 to TRBJ1-1, with unresolved D. Germline V gene lookup returns CDR1 SGHDT and CDR2 YYEEEE. V gave up 0 bases and J gave up 4 bases, with 13 bases separating them. The length of the CDR3 is 15 residues. The CDR3 nucleotides read TGTGCCAGCAGCTTGGCCCCGAGGGCGAGCACTGAAGCTTTCTTT. This gives the protein CASSLAPRASTEAFF. Variable domain in full (rest from reference TRBV5-6 and TRBJ1-1): DAGVTQSPTHLIKTRGQQVTLRCSPKSGHDTVSWYQQALGQGPQFIFQYYEEEERQRGNFPDRFSGHQFPNYSSELNVNALLLGDSALYLCASSLAPRASTEAFFGQGTRLTVV.

The chain carries TRBV11-2 and TRBJ2-7, with a possible D match to TRBD2 (6 bases). V shed 8 bases and J shed 4 bases, with 12 bases lying between them. Germline V gives CDR1 SGHAT, CDR2 FQNNGV. This CDR3 is built from 12 residues. The CDR3 coding sequence is TGTGCCAGCCTTAGCGGACCTTACGAGCAGTACTTC. Translating it yields CASLSGPYEQYF.

The chain links TRBV6-1 to TRBJ2-3; 11 positions match TRBD2. Trimming at V came to 4 bases and at J to 1 base, leaving 7 bases not matched to a gene. CDR1 is MNHNS, CDR2 SASEGT, per germline. The CDR3 loop spans 17 amino acids. The CDR3 region has the DNA TGTGCCAGCAGTGCCCAACTAGCGGGAGTGGGCACAGATACGCAGTATTTT. It yields the protein CASSAQLAGVGTDTQYF.

V is TRBV5-6 and J is TRBJ1-2; D call uncertain. Trimming took off 4 bases at V and 6 bases at J, with 10 bases between the two ends. This CDR3 has 12 residues. The germline CDR1 and CDR2 sequences are SGHDT and YYEEEE. The chain's CDR3 is CASSPGDHGYTF. The CDR3 nucleotides read TGTGCCAGCAGCCCGGGAGACCATGGCTACACCTTC.

The genes are TRBV6-5 and TRBJ2-7; D remains unclear. The CDR3 is made up of 13 amino acids. Trimming shortened V by 5 bases and J by 3 bases, and 11 bases separated the two germline ends. Germline V gene data show CDR1 as MNHEY and CDR2 as SVGAGI. The CDR3: CASSQEVLYEQYF. CDR3 DNA sequence: TGTGCCAGCAGTCAAGAGGTCCTCTACGAGCAGTACTTC.

V and J are TRBV5-1 and TRBJ2-2, with D maybe TRBD2 (5 bases). CDR1 is SGHRS, CDR2 YFSETQ, per germline. CDR3 length: 14 amino acids. Between the trimmed V and J ends, which lost 2 bases and 2 bases, there was a span of 7 bases. CDR3 loop: CASSLSGNTGELFF. CDR3 DNA sequence: TGCGCCAGCAGCTTAAGCGGTAACACCGGGGAGCTGTTTTTT.

The chain couples TRBV27 to TRBJ2-1; maybe TRBD2 (6 bases). Germline V gene data show CDR1 as MNHEY and CDR2 as SMNVEV (reference sequence). V was pared by 2 bases and J by 8 bases, with 13 bases between. This CDR3 contains 14 residues. The CDR3 is CASSLNPLADEQFF. The CDR3 bases are TGTGCCAGCAGTTTAAATCCACTAGCCGATGAGCAGTTCTTC.

The chain has TRBV4-1 and TRBJ2-7; 8 bases are shared with TRBD1. The trim removed 5 bases at V and 2 bases at J, leaving 8 bases unmatched. Germline V gene lookup returns CDR1 MGHRA and CDR2 YSYEKL. The CDR3 has 15 residues. The CDR3 DNA reads as TGCGCCAGCAGCGGTTCCGGGACAGGAACCTACGAGCAGTACTTC. Translating gives CASSGSGTGTYEQYF.

The chain joins TRBV18 to TRBJ1-2; TRBD1 might be the D (6 bases). V was pared by 4 bases and J by 3 bases, with 15 bases between. The CDR3 is 15 residues long. Germline values: CDR1 KGHSH, CDR2 LQKENI. The CDR3, as DNA: TGTGCCAGCTCACGCAGATTACAGGGCGACTATGGCTACACCTTC. This translates into CASSRRLQGDYGYTF.

This chain joins TRBV7-9 and TRBJ2-2; 7 bases match TRBD2. The CDR3 has 14 residues. CDR1 and CDR2 from the germline V gene are SEHNR and FQNEAQ (reference sequence). V gave up 7 bases and J gave up 4 bases; unmatched junction bases: 6. The CDR3 reads CASNPPGGTGELFF. The CDR3 nucleotides read TGTGCCAGCAACCCCCCGGGGGGCACCGGGGAGCTGTTTTTT.